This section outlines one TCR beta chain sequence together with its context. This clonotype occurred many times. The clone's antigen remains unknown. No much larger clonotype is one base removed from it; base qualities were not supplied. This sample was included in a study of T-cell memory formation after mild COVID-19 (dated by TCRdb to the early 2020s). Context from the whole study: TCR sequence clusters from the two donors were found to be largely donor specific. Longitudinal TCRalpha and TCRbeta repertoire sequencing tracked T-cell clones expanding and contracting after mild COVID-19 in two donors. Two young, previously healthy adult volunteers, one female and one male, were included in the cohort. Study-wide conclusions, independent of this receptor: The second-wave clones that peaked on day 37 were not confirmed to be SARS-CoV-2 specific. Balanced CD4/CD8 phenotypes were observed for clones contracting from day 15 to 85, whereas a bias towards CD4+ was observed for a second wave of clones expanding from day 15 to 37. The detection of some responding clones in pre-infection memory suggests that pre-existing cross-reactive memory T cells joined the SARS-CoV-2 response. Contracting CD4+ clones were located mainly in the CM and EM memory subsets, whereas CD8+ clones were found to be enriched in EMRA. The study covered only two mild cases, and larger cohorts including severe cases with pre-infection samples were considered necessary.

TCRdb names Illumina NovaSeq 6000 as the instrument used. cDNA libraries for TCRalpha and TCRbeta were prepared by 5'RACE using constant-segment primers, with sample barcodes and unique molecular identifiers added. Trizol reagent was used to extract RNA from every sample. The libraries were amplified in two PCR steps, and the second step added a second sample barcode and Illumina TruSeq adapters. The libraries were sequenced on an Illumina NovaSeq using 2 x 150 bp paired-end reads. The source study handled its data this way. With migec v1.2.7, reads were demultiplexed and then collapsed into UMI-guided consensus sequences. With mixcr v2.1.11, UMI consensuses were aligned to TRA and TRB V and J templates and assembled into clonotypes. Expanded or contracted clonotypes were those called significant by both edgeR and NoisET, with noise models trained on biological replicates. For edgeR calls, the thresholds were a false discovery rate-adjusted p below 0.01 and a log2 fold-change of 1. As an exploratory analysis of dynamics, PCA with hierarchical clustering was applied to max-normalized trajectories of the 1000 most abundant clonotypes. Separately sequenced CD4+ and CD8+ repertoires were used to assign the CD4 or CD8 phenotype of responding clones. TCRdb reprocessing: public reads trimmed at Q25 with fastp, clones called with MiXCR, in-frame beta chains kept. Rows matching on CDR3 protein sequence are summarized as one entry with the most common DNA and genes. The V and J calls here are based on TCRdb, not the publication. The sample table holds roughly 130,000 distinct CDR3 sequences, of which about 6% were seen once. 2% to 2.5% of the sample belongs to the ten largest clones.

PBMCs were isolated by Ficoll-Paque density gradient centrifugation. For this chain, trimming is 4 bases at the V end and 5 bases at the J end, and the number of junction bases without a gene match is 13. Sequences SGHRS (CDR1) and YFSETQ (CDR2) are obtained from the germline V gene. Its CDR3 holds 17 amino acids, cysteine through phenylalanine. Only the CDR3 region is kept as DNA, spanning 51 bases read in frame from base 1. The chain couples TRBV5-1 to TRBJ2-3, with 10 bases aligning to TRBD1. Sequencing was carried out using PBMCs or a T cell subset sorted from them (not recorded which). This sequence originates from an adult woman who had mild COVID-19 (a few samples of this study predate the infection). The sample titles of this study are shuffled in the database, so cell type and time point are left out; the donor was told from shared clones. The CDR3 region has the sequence CASSLQPGQGNLDTQYF. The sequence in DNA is TGCGCCAGCAGCCTACAGCCGGGACAGGGGAATTTAGATACGCAGTATTTT.